This T cell receptor beta chain stems from a study of blood T cell repertoires in COVID-19. Clones were read by immunoSEQ multiplex PCR, and TCRdb kept only the in-frame ones, dropping some. The sample records 57,000 or so clones, roughly 84% being singletons. As regards this clone: Given the absence of the conserved phenylalanine or tryptophan at the CDR3 end, a read error is likely.

This CDR3 comprises 16 residues. V dropped 0 bases and J dropped 4; count of bases not matched to a gene: 6. Germline V gene data show CDR1 as LGHNA and CDR2 as YNFKEQ. This sequence originates from a man in his sixties or seventies with active COVID-19. The gene calls are TRBV4-2 and TRBJ2-4, with 7 bases aligning to TRBD2. Sample: peripheral blood. In DNA form, the CDR3 reads TGTGCCAGCAGCCAAGATACGGCTAGCGGTAAAAACATTCAGTACCTC. This codes for CASSQDTASGKNIQYL.